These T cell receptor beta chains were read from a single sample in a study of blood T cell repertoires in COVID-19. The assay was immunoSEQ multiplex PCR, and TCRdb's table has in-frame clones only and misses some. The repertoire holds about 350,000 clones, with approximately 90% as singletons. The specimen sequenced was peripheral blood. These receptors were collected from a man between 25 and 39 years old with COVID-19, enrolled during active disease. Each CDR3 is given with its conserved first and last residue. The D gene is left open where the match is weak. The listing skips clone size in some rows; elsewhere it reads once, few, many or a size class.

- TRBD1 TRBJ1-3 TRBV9 TGTGCCAGCAGCGTAGACGTGGGTAGGACAGGGTATTTATCTGGAAACACCATATATTTT CASSVDVGRTGYLSGNTIYF
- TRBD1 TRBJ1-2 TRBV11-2 TGTGCCAGCAGCTTAGTGGGACAGGGACGTGGGTATGGCTACACCTTC CASSLVGQGRGYGYTF
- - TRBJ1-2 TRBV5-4 TGTGCCAGCAGCCGAGGGGGGGGCGGCTATGGCTACACCTTC CASSRGGGGYGYTF
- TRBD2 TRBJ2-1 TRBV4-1 TGCGCCAGCAGCCATAGCGGGGGGAACAATGAGCAGTTCTTC CASSHSGGNNEQFF
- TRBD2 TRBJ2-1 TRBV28 TGTGCCACCTCGGCCGGGACTAGCGTACGACAGGGGCAGTTCTTC CATSAGTSVRQGQFF
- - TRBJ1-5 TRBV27 TGTGCCAGCTCAGAAAGGGGGGGGCCCCAGCATTTT CASSERGGPQHF
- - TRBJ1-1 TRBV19 TGTGCCAGTAGCGGGGTACTGAACACTGAAGCTTTCTTT CASSGVLNTEAFF
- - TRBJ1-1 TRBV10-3 TGTGCCATCAGAGTTACAGGGTCTAACACTGAAGCTTTCTTT CAIRVTGSNTEAFF
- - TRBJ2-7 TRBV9 TGTGCCAGCTCTTGGGGGGGCAGCTCCTACGAGCAGTACTTC CASSWGGSSYEQYF
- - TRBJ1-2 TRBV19 TGTGCCAGTAGTACCTGGCGGCGGGGGCACACCTTC CASSTWRRGHTF
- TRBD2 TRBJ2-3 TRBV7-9 TGTGCCAGCAGCTTAGGGCTAGCGGAGCCCACAGATACGCAGTATTTT CASSLGLAEPTDTQYF
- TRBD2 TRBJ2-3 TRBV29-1 TGCAGCGTCACCGGGACTAGCGGGAGTAGCACAGATACGCAGTATTTT CSVTGTSGSSTDTQYF
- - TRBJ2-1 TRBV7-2 TGTGCCAGCAGCTTAGGTCAGGGAAACAATGAGCAGTTCTTC CASSLGQGNNEQFF
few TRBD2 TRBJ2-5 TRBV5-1 TGCGCCAGCAGCAACGGACTAGTGTTGGAGACCCAGTACTTC CASSNGLVLETQYF
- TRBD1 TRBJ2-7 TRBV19 TGTGCCAGTACCAACCGAGGGACAGGGAGTCCCTACGAGCAGTACTTC CASTNRGTGSPYEQYF
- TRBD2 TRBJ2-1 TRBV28 TGTGCCAGCAGTTTAATGGCGGGAGGGCCCCGGCGGTTCTTC CASSLMAGGPRRFF
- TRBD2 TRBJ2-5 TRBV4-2 TGTGCCAGCAGCCAAGTTCCGGACCATCCTCTAGCGGGAGTTGGAGAGACCCAGTACTTC CASSQVPDHPLAGVGETQYF
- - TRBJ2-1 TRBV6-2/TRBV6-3 TGTGCCAGCAGTTACTCTTGGGGTGGGGGCAGGAATGAGCAGTTCTTC CASSYSWGGGRNEQFF
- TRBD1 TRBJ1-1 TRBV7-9 TGTGCCAGCAGCTCCCAGGGGGGAGATGAAGCTTTCTTT CASSSQGGDEAFF
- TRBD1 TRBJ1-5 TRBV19 TGTGCCAGTAGTATAGGAGGGGGCGACGGTCAGCCCCAGCATTTT CASSIGGGDGQPQHF
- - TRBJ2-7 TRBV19 TGTGCCAGTAGTATTGCGGGGGAGCAGTACTTC CASSIAGEQYF
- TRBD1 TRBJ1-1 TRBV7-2 TGTGCCAGCAGCCAAGAGGGACAGGGGAGAGGAGGCACTGAAGCTTTCTTT CASSQEGQGRGGTEAFF
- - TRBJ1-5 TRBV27 TGTGCCAGCAGTTTATCGAGTACAGGGCACAATCAGCCCCAGCATTTT CASSLSSTGHNQPQHF
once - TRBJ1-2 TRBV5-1 TGCGCCAGCAGCCCCGACAGGTTAAGTACCTATGGCTACACCTTC CASSPDRLSTYGYTF